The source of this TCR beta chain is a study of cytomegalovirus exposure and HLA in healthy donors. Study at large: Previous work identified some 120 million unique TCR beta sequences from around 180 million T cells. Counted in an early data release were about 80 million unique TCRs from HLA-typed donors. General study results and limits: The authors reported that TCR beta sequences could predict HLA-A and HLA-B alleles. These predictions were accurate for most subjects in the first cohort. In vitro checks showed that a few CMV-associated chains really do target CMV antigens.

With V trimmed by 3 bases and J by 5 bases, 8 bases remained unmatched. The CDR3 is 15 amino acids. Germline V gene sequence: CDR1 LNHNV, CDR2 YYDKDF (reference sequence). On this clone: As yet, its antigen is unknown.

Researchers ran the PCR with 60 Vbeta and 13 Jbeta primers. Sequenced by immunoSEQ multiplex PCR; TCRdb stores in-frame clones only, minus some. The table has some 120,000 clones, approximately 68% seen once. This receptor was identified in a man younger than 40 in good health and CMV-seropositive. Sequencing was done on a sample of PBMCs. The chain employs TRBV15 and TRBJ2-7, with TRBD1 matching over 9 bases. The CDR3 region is CATSRHTGGSDEQYF. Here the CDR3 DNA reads TGTGCCACCAGCAGGCACACAGGGGGCAGCGACGAGCAGTACTTC.